A single T cell receptor beta chain is shown here with its context. These data come from a study of blood T cell repertoires in COVID-19. The wider study: Researchers got acute and convalescent COVID-19 samples from the United States, Italy and Spain.

Germline V gene sequence: CDR1 SGHTA, CDR2 FQGNSA. CDR3 length: 17 amino acids. J was trimmed by 7 bases and V by 4 bases; bases with no gene match: 10. Original handling: Quantification of nucleated cells was approximated via reference gene primer amplification. TCRdb's table, derived via immunoSEQ multiplex PCR, lists solely in-frame clones and lacks some. From that table come the V and J calls and clone size; the DNA was used to work out D and trimming. Among over 100,000 clones, roughly four fifths were seen once, and the ten largest hold 7.5% to 10%. The J gene is TRBJ2-3, the V gene TRBV7-2, with 14 bases identical to TRBD2. The material sequenced was peripheral blood. The clonotype comes from a middle-aged man with active or convalescent COVID-19. DNA for the CDR3: TGTGCCAGCAGCTCCCGGACTAGCGGGGGGCCCTCCCATACGCAGTATTTT. Amino acid sequence: CASSSRTSGGPSHTQYF.